The entry below describes one TCR beta chain. The data were taken from a study of blood T cell repertoires in COVID-19. Across the study: From the United States, Italy and Spain came samples of acute and convalescent COVID-19. Sources were T cells, B-cell-depleted T cells, or PBMCs; the material itself was cDNA or gDNA.

Data came from immunoSEQ multiplex PCR; TCRdb stores just in-frame clones and leaves some out. The repertoire holds some 120,000 clones, with over 85% as singletons. The TCR sequence derives from a man aged 50-59 years with active COVID-19. Material for sequencing was peripheral blood.

CDR3: CASSFDRADGYTF. CDR3 bases: TGTGCCAGCAGTTTTGACAGGGCGGATGGCTACACCTTC. J is TRBJ1-2 and V is TRBV12-3 or TRBV12-4, with TRBD1 identical over 7 bases. After removal of 3 bases from V and 6 bases from J, the junction contained 4 bases not matched to a gene. The CDR3 is made up of 13 amino acids.